This T cell receptor beta chain appears in the sequencing data of a study of control samples from healthy donors and cancer patients. Libraries were prepared by immunoSEQ multiplex PCR; TCRdb keeps only in-frame clonotypes and omits some of them. This table holds about 150,000 clones, more than 85% found once. Germline CDR1 MDHEN, CDR2 SYDVKM. Trimming cost V 6 bases and J 2 bases, with 15 bases left between them. The CDR3 loop spans 15 amino acids. The chain is built from TRBV28 and TRBJ2-3; TRBD1 or TRBD2 may be the D gene (5 bases each). The sample was blood. The source of this sequence is a man aged 50 to 59 in good health. The CDR3 loop is CASRFEGLLTDTQYF. DNA for the CDR3: TGTGCCAGCAGGTTCGAGGGGTTACTCACAGATACGCAGTATTTT. Full variable domain (rest looked up from reference TRBV28 and TRBJ2-3): DVKVTQSSRYLVKRTGEKVFLECVQDMDHENMFWYRQDPGLGLRLIYFSYDVKMKEKGDIPEGYSVSREKKERFSLILESASTNQTSMYLCASRFEGLLTDTQYFGPGTRLTVL.